Listed here are 32 T cell receptor beta chains from one sample, sequenced in a study of blood T cell repertoires in COVID-19. The repertoire was sequenced with immunoSEQ multiplex PCR; TCRdb's copy has only in-frame clones and lacks some. Among approximately 210,000 clones listed, roughly 79% were seen once. Sequencing was carried out using PBMCs or T cells enriched from blood (not recorded which). The receptors here all came from a woman in her 50s with acute COVID-19.

In its sample, this clone was seen once. The chain links TRBV19 to TRBJ2-2; 8 positions agree with TRBD1. The CDR3 contains 17 residues. CDR1 LNHDA and CDR2 SQIVND come from the germline V gene (reference sequence). The trim removed 5 bases at V and 3 bases at J, leaving 11 bases unmatched. The chain's CDR3 is CASSGGDRGGYTGELFF. Here the CDR3 DNA reads TGTGCCAGTAGTGGGGGAGACAGGGGTGGTTACACCGGGGAGCTGTTTTTT. Using reference TRBV19 and TRBJ2-2 for the parts outside the CDR3, the full variable domain is DGGITQSPKYLFRKEGQNVTLSCEQNLNHDAMYWYRQDPGQGLRLIYYSQIVNDFQKGDIAEGYSVSREKKESFPLTVTSAQKNPTAFYLCASSGGDRGGYTGELFFGEGSRLTVL.

In its sample, this clone was seen once. The V call is TRBV15, the J call TRBJ1-2; TRBD1 matches at 7 bases. V gave up 0 bases and J gave up 4 bases; unmatched junction bases: 8. The germline V gene has CDR1 LNHNV and CDR2 YYDKDF (reference sequence). This CDR3 comprises 16 residues. This chain's CDR3 is CATSRDLGTDSYGYTF. CDR3 DNA sequence: TGTGCCACCAGCAGAGATCTTGGGACAGACAGCTATGGCTACACCTTC.

V gene TRBV2 combines with J gene TRBJ1-5; TRBD1 aligns across 7 bases. The CDR3 covers 13 residues. Germline trimming cut 6 bases from V and 5 bases from J; bases unmatched to any gene: 4. Germline CDR1 reads SNHLY; CDR2 reads FYNNEI. This chain's CDR3 is CASRQGFDQPQHF. CDR3 DNA sequence: TGTGCCAGCAGACAGGGGTTTGATCAGCCCCAGCATTTT.

The chain is built from TRBV4-3 and TRBJ2-3; TRBD1 matches at 7 bases. Germline CDR1 and CDR2: LGHNA and YSLEER. The CDR3 has 13 residues. Trimming at V came to 5 bases and at J to 8 bases, leaving 7 bases not matched to a gene. CDR3: CASSLTSGGTQYF. The CDR3 nucleotides are TGCGCCAGCAGCTTAACATCAGGGGGTACGCAGTATTTT.

The V call is TRBV4-3, the J call TRBJ2-7, with 11 bases that match TRBD1. The junction had 11 bases not matched to a gene; V was cut back by 4 bases and J by 3 bases. This CDR3 has 17 amino acids. Germline CDR1 and CDR2: LGHNA and YSLEER. The CDR3 coding sequence is TGCGCCAGCAGCCTGGTGGGATGGGACAGGGGGAACTACGAGCAGTACTTC. This translates into CASSLVGWDRGNYEQYF.

The V call is TRBV19, the J call TRBJ1-1; no firm D call. The V end was cut by 7 bases, the J end by 4 bases, with 13 bases between. This CDR3 comprises 13 residues. The V gene's germline CDR1 is LNHDA and CDR2 SQIVND (reference sequence). CDR3 sequence reads: CASTSRGSTEAFF. DNA of the CDR3: TGTGCCAGTACCTCCCGGGGAAGCACTGAAGCTTTCTTT.

The chain has TRBV6-5 and TRBJ1-6, with a weak D call TRBD1 (6 bases). Germline CDR1 and CDR2: MNHEY and SVGAGI. The V end was cut by 2 bases, the J end by 7 bases, with 12 bases between. The CDR3 length is 15 residues. This chain's CDR3 is CASSYETGPNSPLHF. CDR3 DNA: TGTGCCAGCAGTTACGAGACAGGTCCCAATTCACCCCTCCACTTT.

The rearrangement joins TRBV25-1 to TRBJ2-1, with 9 bases matching TRBD2. The trim removed 1 base at V and 2 bases at J, leaving 3 bases unmatched. The CDR3 runs 16 residues. The germline CDR1 and CDR2 sequences are MGHDK and SYGVNS. The CDR3 loop reads CASSELASGTYNEQFF. CDR3 nucleotide sequence: TGTGCCAGCAGTGAATTAGCTAGCGGGACCTACAATGAGCAGTTCTTC.

The J gene is TRBJ2-4, the V gene TRBV7-2; D gene ambiguous. The CDR3 contains 14 residues. CDR1 and CDR2 (germline): SGHTA, FQGNSA. V lost 2 bases to trimming and J lost 10 bases, with 15 bases between them. The CDR3 is CASSLNFPYGIQYF. The CDR3 DNA reads TGTGCCAGCAGCTTAAATTTCCCCTACGGGATTCAGTACTTC.

V is TRBV5-8 and J is TRBJ1-5; D is uncertain. V was pared by 1 base and J by 9 bases, with 11 bases between. This CDR3 spans 13 amino acids. The V gene's germline CDR1 is SGHTS and CDR2 YDEGEE. The CDR3 nucleotides read TGTGCCAGCAGCTTGATTTCGGGAGGGCCCCAGCATTTT. Its protein is CASSLISGGPQHF. Looking up the rest from reference TRBV5-8 and TRBJ1-5 gives the full variable domain: EAGVTQSPTHLIKTRGQQATLRCSPISGHTSVYWYQQALGLGLQFLLWYDEGEERNRGNFPPRFSGRQFPNYSSELNVNALELEDSALYLCASSLISGGPQHFGDGTRLSIL.

This chain connects TRBV4-3 to TRBJ2-7; possible D gene TRBD2, 5 bases. The CDR3 has 16 amino acids. The V gene lost 0 bases and the J gene lost 0 bases, with 12 bases spanning the gap. Germline assignment: CDR1 LGHNA and CDR2 YSLEER. The CDR3 is CASSQDVVANSYEQYF. CDR3 DNA sequence: TGCGCCAGCAGCCAAGATGTAGTAGCGAACTCCTACGAGCAGTACTTC.

This rearrangement joins TRBV19 to TRBJ1-5, with no clear D. V was clipped by 7 bases and J by 6 bases, with 19 bases between them. The V gene's germline CDR1 is LNHDA and CDR2 SQIVND (reference sequence). There are 15 residues in the CDR3. The CDR3 spells CASTRMTAGSQPQHF. The CDR3 DNA sequence: TGTGCCAGTACCCGGATGACCGCAGGATCTCAGCCCCAGCATTTT.

The chain combines TRBV3-1 (or the pseudogene TRBV3-2) with TRBJ2-7; possible D gene TRBD2, 7 bases. The germline V gene encodes CDR1 LGHDT and CDR2 YNNKEL (reference sequence). The ends were cut back, 5 bases at V and 10 bases at J, with 24 bases in the middle. The CDR3 covers 15 residues. The CDR3 bases are TGTGCCAGCAGCTCCGGTGGGCGGGGGCGGAAGGAACAGTACTTC. Residues: CASSSGGRGRKEQYF.

The chain is built from TRBV7-2 and TRBJ2-5, with TRBD1 identical over 7 bases. Germline values: CDR1 SGHTA, CDR2 FQGNSA. The CDR3 spans 16 residues. V was pared by 6 bases and J by 3 bases, with 13 bases of the junction left unmatched. The chain's CDR3 is CASRNTGTVLKETQYF. The CDR3 coding sequence is TGTGCCAGCAGGAACACCGGGACAGTGCTCAAAGAGACCCAGTACTTC.

As to this clone: This CDR3 is also generated by other DNA sequences in the sample. The chain carries TRBV7-2 and TRBJ1-5; 7 bases align to TRBD1. The germline V gene has CDR1 SGHTA and CDR2 FQGNSA. The CDR3 sequence is 15 residues long. V dropped 2 bases and J dropped 1; count of bases not matched to a gene: 2. CDR3 residues: CASSLSGGSNQPQHF. For the CDR3, the DNA is TGTGCCAGCAGCTTATCAGGGGGAAGCAATCAGCCCCAGCATTTT.

This clone has a single count. The chain combines TRBV5-1 with TRBJ2-3; TRBD1 might be the D (5 bases). CDR3 size: 15 residues. Looked up from germline, CDR1 is SGHRS and CDR2 is YFSETQ. Trimming removed 6 bases from V and 2 bases from J, with 16 bases in between. The CDR3 here is CASTSGWGLTDTQYF. The DNA for the CDR3 is TGCGCCAGCACCTCGGGCTGGGGCCTCACAGATACGCAGTATTTT. The entire variable domain, with the rest obtained from reference TRBV5-1 and TRBJ2-3, is as follows: KAGVTQTPRYLIKTRGQQVTLSCSPISGHRSVSWYQQTPGQGLQFLFEYFSETQRNKGNFPGRFSGRQFSNSRSEMNVSTLELGDSALYLCASTSGWGLTDTQYFGPGTRLTVL.

The genes are TRBV7-2 and TRBJ1-1; D gene unclear. The CDR3 is made up of 11 amino acids. Germline V gene lookup returns CDR1 SGHTA and CDR2 FQGNSA. The V and J ends lost 3 bases and 7 bases respectively, with 6 bases between them. The DNA for the CDR3 is TGTGCCAGCAGCTTCGGGGTTGAAGCTTTCTTT. Amino acid sequence: CASSFGVEAFF.

This clone showed up many times. The CDR3 DNA sequence: TGTGCCAGCAGCCCTAAGGGACTAGCGGGGGATACCTCCTACGAGCAGTACTTC. This gives the protein CASSPKGLAGDTSYEQYF. J is TRBJ2-7 and V is TRBV7-8; TRBD2 matches 14 bases. Germline trimming cut 5 bases from V and 0 bases from J; bases unmatched to any gene: 9. Per the germline V gene, CDR1 is SGHVS and CDR2 is FQNEAQ. The CDR3 consists of 18 residues.

This chain connects TRBV14 to TRBJ2-2, with D tentatively TRBD1 (6 bases). Trimming shortened V by 0 bases and J by 1 base, and 12 bases separated the two germline ends. The CDR3 covers 17 residues. The germline V gene encodes CDR1 SGHDN and CDR2 FVKESK. This CDR3 is CASSQEGALLNTGELFF. The CDR3 DNA follows: TGTGCCAGCAGCCAAGAGGGGGCATTACTGAACACCGGGGAGCTGTTTTTT.

V usage is TRBV20-1 and J usage is TRBJ1-4; the match to TRBD1 covers 8 bases. The CDR3 totals 13 residues. V lost 3 bases, J lost 6 bases, and 3 bases stayed unmatched. CDR1 and CDR2 from the germline V gene are DFQATT and SNEGSKA (reference sequence). In DNA, the CDR3 is TGCAGTGCTAGTACAGGGGGGCATGAAAAACTGTTTTTT. It codes for CSASTGGHEKLFF.

The V call is TRBV6-2 or TRBV6-3, the J call TRBJ1-6, with 7 bases matching TRBD1. J lost 8 bases, V lost 5 bases, and 6 bases had no gene match. The germline gives CDR1 MNHEY, CDR2 SVGEGT. The CDR3 runs to 14 residues. CDR3 sequence (DNA): TGTGCCAGCAGTCCACAGGGGTGGGATTCACCCCTCCACTTT. Protein sequence: CASSPQGWDSPLHF.

This clone was counted a few times. The chain couples TRBV28 to TRBJ1-2; TRBD1 matches 7 bases. This CDR3 region has 14 residues. J was trimmed by 4 bases and V by 2 bases; bases with no gene match: 4. CDR1 is MDHEN, CDR2 SYDVKM, per germline. CDR3 amino acids: CASSLQGVIYGYTF. The CDR3, as DNA: TGTGCCAGCAGTTTACAGGGGGTTATCTATGGCTACACCTTC.

The chain employs TRBV6-2 or TRBV6-3 and TRBJ1-1; 7 bases line up with TRBD1. V shed 2 bases, J shed 3 bases, and the junction held 6 bases outside the gene matches. This CDR3 contains 15 residues. Per the germline V gene, CDR1 is MNHEY and CDR2 is SVGEGT. CDR3 nucleotide sequence: TGTGCCAGCAGTTACGGCCAGGGGGGAGACACTGAAGCTTTCTTT. It codes for CASSYGQGGDTEAFF.

This clone was found once. V gene TRBV5-1 combines with J gene TRBJ1-1; 9 nucleotides line up with TRBD1. CDR1 is SGHRS and CDR2 is YFSETQ in the germline V gene. The CDR3 sequence is 14 residues long. V trimming: 4 bases; J trimming: 5 bases; junction bases outside the gene matches: 6. The CDR3: CASSLGTGRTEAFF. The CDR3 bases are TGCGCCAGCAGCCTAGGGACAGGGAGGACTGAAGCTTTCTTT.

The chain has TRBV7-9 and TRBJ1-1; D might be TRBD1 (5 bases). With 3 bases removed from V and 1 base from J, the gap between germline ends came to 21 bases. Germline CDR1 reads SEHNR; CDR2 reads FQNEAQ (reference sequence). CDR3 length: 18 amino acids. For the CDR3, the DNA is TGTGCCAGCAGCTTTACCGAGCGGGGGAAGGTGACGAACACTGAAGCTTTCTTT. Protein: CASSFTERGKVTNTEAFF.

The gene calls are TRBV9 and TRBJ1-5; D ambiguous. Germline CDR1 is SGDLS and CDR2 is YYNGEE. V shed 1 base and J shed 2 bases, with 10 bases lying between them. The CDR3 covers 15 residues. The CDR3 coding sequence is TGTGCCAGCAGCGTACCCCGGGAACGCAATCAGCCCCAGCATTTT. This codes for CASSVPRERNQPQHF.

J is TRBJ2-7 and V is TRBV30; tentatively, D is TRBD2 (6 bases). The germline V gene has CDR1 GTSNPN and CDR2 SVGIG (reference sequence). This CDR3 has 14 amino acids. Trimming stripped 3 bases from V and 5 bases from J, with 17 bases between. CDR3 loop: CAWRTPAGWHEQYF. CDR3 nucleotides: TGTGCCTGGAGGACTCCCGCGGGGTGGCACGAGCAGTACTTC. Based on the CDR3 plus reference TRBV30 and TRBJ2-7, the full variable domain is SQTIHQWPATLVQPVGSPLSLECTVEGTSNPNLYWYRQAAGRGLQLLFYSVGIGQISSEVPQNLSASRPQDRQFILSSKKLLLSDSGFYLCAWRTPAGWHEQYFGPGTRLTVT.

This rearrangement joins TRBV5-1 to TRBJ1-5, with D possibly TRBD1 on 6 matching bases. The CDR3 is 14 residues long. Germline values: CDR1 SGHRS, CDR2 YFSETQ. V lost 4 bases and J 4 bases, leaving 12 bases between the germline ends. CDR3 sequence (DNA): TGCGCCAGCAGCCCAGGACAGCCGAATCAGCCCCAGCATTTT. Translating it yields CASSPGQPNQPQHF.

This chain connects TRBV7-6 to TRBJ2-2, with TRBD2 matching 7 bases. The CDR3 is made up of 16 amino acids. Germline lookup yields CDR1 SGHVS and CDR2 FNYEAQ. J lost 1 base, V lost 1 base, and 3 bases had no gene match. The CDR3 DNA is TGTGCCAGCAGCTTAGAGTCTAGCGGGAACACCGGGGAGCTGTTTTTT. Amino acid sequence: CASSLESSGNTGELFF.

The chain links TRBV3-1 (or the pseudogene TRBV3-2) to TRBJ2-7; 8 bases are shared with TRBD2. This CDR3 is built from 16 residues. Trimming cost V 4 bases and J 4 bases; bases outside gene matches: 12. Per germline, CDR1 LGHDT and CDR2 YNNKEL (reference sequence). In DNA form, the CDR3 reads TGTGCCAGCAGCCCGATTCCGGGACTAGGGGCTTACGAGCAGTACTTC. Amino acids: CASSPIPGLGAYEQYF.

The V gene is TRBV30, the J gene TRBJ1-3, with 7 bases that match TRBD1. The length of the CDR3 is 16 residues. Trimming removed 2 bases from V and 3 bases from J; junction bases left unmatched: 10. CDR1 is GTSNPN and CDR2 is SVGIG in the germline V gene (reference sequence). The CDR3 region is CAWSSLYRGLGNTIYF. In DNA, the CDR3 is TGTGCCTGGAGTTCCCTTTATAGGGGGCTTGGAAACACCATATATTTT. The full variable domain, completed using reference TRBV30 and TRBJ1-3, is SQTIHQWPATLVQPVGSPLSLECTVEGTSNPNLYWYRQAAGRGLQLLFYSVGIGQISSEVPQNLSASRPQDRQFILSSKKLLLSDSGFYLCAWSSLYRGLGNTIYFGEGSWLTVV.

V usage is TRBV3-1 (or the pseudogene TRBV3-2) and J usage is TRBJ2-2, with 13 bases that match TRBD2. Germline assignment: CDR1 LGHDT and CDR2 YNNKEL (reference sequence). This CDR3 is built from 16 residues. V was clipped by 4 bases and J by 6 bases; unmatched bases: 5. CDR3 in amino acids: CASSRTSGGRAGELFF. The CDR3 DNA is TGTGCCAGCAGCCGGACTAGCGGGGGTCGGGCCGGGGAGCTGTTTTTT.